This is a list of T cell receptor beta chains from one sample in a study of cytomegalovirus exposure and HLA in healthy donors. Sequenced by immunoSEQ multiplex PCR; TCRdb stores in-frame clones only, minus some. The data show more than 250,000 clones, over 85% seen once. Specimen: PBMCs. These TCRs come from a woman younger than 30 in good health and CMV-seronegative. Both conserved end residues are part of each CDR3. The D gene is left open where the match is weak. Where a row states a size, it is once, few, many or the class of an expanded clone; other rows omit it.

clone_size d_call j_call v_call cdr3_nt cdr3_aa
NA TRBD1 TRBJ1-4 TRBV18 TGTGCCAGCTCACCCGACAGGGGGCGGGAAAAACTGTTTTTT CASSPDRGREKLFF
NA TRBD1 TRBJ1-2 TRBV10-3 TGTGCCACCAAGGGTGAGGGGGCGGATGGCTACACCTTC CATKGEGADGYTF
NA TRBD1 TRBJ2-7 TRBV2 TGTGCCAGCAGAGGGGCAGGGGGCTACGAGCAGTACTTC CASRGAGGYEQYF
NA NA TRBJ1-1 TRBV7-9 TGTGCCAGCAGGTCGTGGGTGGGGGGAATGAACACTGAAGCTTTCTTT CASRSWVGGMNTEAFF
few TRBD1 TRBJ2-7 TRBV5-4 TGTGCCAGCAGCTCCCGGACAGGGGAAAGGTCCTACGAGCAGTACTTC CASSSRTGERSYEQYF
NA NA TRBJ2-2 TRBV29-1 TGCAGCGTTGGCCCTATGACAGGGAACACCGGGGAGCTGTTTTTT CSVGPMTGNTGELFF
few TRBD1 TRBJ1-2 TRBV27 TGTGCCAGCAGCACGGGACAGGGGGGATCGTATGGCTACACCTTC CASSTGQGGSYGYTF
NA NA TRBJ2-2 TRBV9 TGTGCCAGCAGCGTCTCTAGCGTGGCCGGGGAGCTGTTTTTT CASSVSSVAGELFF
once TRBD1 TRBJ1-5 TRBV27 TGTGCCAGCAGTTTAACAGGGGGATCAGCCCAGCATTTT CASSLTGGSAQHF
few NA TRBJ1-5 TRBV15 TGTGCCACCAGCAGAGGGTGGACATTCCGGGATCAGCCCCAGCATTTT CATSRGWTFRDQPQHF
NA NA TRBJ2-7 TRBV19 TGTGCCAGTAGTATCGGTGTAGGGGCCTACGAGCAGTACTTC CASSIGVGAYEQYF
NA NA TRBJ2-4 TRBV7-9 TGTGCCAGCAGCTTAGAGGGGTGGGACATTCAGTACTTC CASSLEGWDIQYF
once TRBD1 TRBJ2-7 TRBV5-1 TGCGCCAGCAGCCCTTTTGTCAGGGGACAGGACTACGAGCAGTACTTC CASSPFVRGQDYEQYF
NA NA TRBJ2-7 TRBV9 TGTGCCAGCAGCGTATCCGGCAGGCCACAGAACGAGCAGTACTTC CASSVSGRPQNEQYF
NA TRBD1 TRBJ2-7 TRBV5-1 TGCGCCAGCCGCAAGGAAACAGGGGGCGGTTACGAGCAGTACTTC CASRKETGGGYEQYF
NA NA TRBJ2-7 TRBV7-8 TGTGCCAGTCGACGTCGGGAGAAGGAATACGAGCAGTACTTC CASRRREKEYEQYF
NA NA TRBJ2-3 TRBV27 TGTGCCAGCAGTTCCCGGGGGGATACGCAGTATTTT CASSSRGDTQYF
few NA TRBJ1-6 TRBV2 TGTGCCAGCAGCGGACAGAGCTCCTATAATTCACCCCTCCACTTT CASSGQSSYNSPLHF
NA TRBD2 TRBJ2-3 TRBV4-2 TGTGCCAGCGCCCTAGGACTAGCTGGAGATACGCAGTATTTT CASALGLAGDTQYF
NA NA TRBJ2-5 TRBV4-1 TGCGCCAGCAGCCAAGATGGGCTAGCAATGGAGACCCAGTACTTC CASSQDGLAMETQYF